Each of the 10 T cell receptor beta chains below was sequenced from the same sample in a study of shared clonotypes between healthy human individuals. CD45RO negativity and positive selection for CCR7 defined naive CD8 cells, a population that excluded terminally differentiated effector memory CD45RA+ cells. Libraries were prepared by immunoSEQ multiplex PCR; TCRdb keeps only in-frame clonotypes and omits some of them. The table includes about 2.2 million clones, around 95% detected once. Sample: naive CD8+ T cells from PBMCs. The receptors come from a man younger than 35 in good health. Some clones in this sample may be carry-over from other donors' samples.

This sequence joins TRBV29-1 and TRBJ2-2; D call uncertain. The V end was cut by 6 bases, the J end by 1 base, with 9 bases between. This CDR3 is 13 amino acids long. In germline, CDR1 is SQVTM, CDR2 ANQGSEA. The CDR3 DNA reads as TGCAGCGTGGCCGACGGGAACACCGGGGAGCTGTTTTTT. Translating it yields CSVADGNTGELFF.

This chain links TRBV27 with TRBJ2-3; 8 nucleotides line up with TRBD1. The CDR3 consists of 16 residues. V dropped 4 bases and J dropped 1; count of bases not matched to a gene: 7. Germline V lookup: CDR1 MNHEY, CDR2 SMNVEV (reference sequence). CDR3 in DNA: TGTGCCAGCAGTTACCCCTCGGGACAGGGCACAGATACGCAGTATTTT. Its translation: CASSYPSGQGTDTQYF.

The chain combines TRBV4-1 with TRBJ2-2, with D possibly being TRBD1 (5 bases). The length of the CDR3 is 14 residues. Germline V lookup: CDR1 MGHRA, CDR2 YSYEKL. The germline V and J ends were trimmed by 4 bases and 3 bases, with 9 bases remaining between them. CDR3 DNA sequence: TGCGCCAGCAGCCCAGGACAATACACCGGGGAGCTGTTTTTT. It is translated as CASSPGQYTGELFF.

This clone was picked up one time. The chain couples TRBV4-3 to TRBJ2-1, with TRBD2 as a possible D gene (5 bases). Germline assignment: CDR1 LGHNA and CDR2 YSLEER. The CDR3 has 18 amino acids. Deletions cut 0 bases from V and 0 bases from J, with 15 bases between. In nucleotides, the CDR3 is TGCGCCAGCAGCCAAGATGATCGCAGCGAGGGCTCCTACAATGAGCAGTTCTTC. Translated, it gives CASSQDDRSEGSYNEQFF.

J is TRBJ2-1 and V is TRBV9; TRBD2 aligns across 10 bases. The CDR3 totals 17 residues. In germline, CDR1 is SGDLS, CDR2 YYNGEE. The junction had 9 bases not matched to a gene; V was cut back by 4 bases and J by 2 bases. The chain's CDR3 is CASSPWASGSPYNEQFF. In nucleotides, the CDR3 is TGTGCCAGCAGCCCCTGGGCTAGCGGGAGTCCCTACAATGAGCAGTTCTTC.

The chain links TRBV11-3 to TRBJ2-2; D gene ambiguous. Germline-derived CDR1 and CDR2 are SGHNT and YENEEA. The V and J ends lost 2 bases and 0 bases respectively, with 4 bases between them. This CDR3 has 14 residues. The chain's CDR3 is CASSLSANTGELFF. CDR3 DNA: TGTGCCAGCAGCTTATCAGCGAACACCGGGGAGCTGTTTTTT.

The chain has TRBV28 and TRBJ2-1, with D possibly matching TRBD1 (6 bases). Trimming cost V 4 bases and J 10 bases, with 11 bases left between them. CDR1 and CDR2 from the germline V gene are MDHEN and SYDVKM. The CDR3 contains 12 residues. The chain's CDR3 is CASSSGVGEQFF. Here the CDR3 DNA reads TGTGCCAGCAGTTCAGGGGTGGGGGAGCAGTTCTTC.

V usage is TRBV10-2 and J usage is TRBJ1-1; 7 nucleotides align to TRBD1. The CDR3 has 14 amino acids. The germline V gene has CDR1 WSHSY and CDR2 SAAADI. With 5 bases clipped from V and 4 bases from J, the junction kept 7 bases outside the gene matches. In nucleotides, the CDR3 is TGCGCCAGCAGTTACTCAGGGGGTAGCACTGAAGCTTTCTTT. This codes for CASSYSGGSTEAFF.

The chain links TRBV7-9 to TRBJ2-5; a weak D match, TRBD2 (6 bases). CDR3 size: 14 residues. V was trimmed by 3 bases and J by 5 bases, leaving 13 bases between them. Per germline, CDR1 SEHNR and CDR2 FQNEAQ (reference sequence). CDR3 bases: TGTGCCAGCAGCTTCGGGGGAGTGAGGGAGACCCAGTACTTC. Protein sequence: CASSFGGVRETQYF.

The chain has TRBV9 and TRBJ2-2; TRBD2 aligns across 7 bases. The trim removed 0 bases at V and 5 bases at J, leaving 7 bases unmatched. Germline V gene lookup returns CDR1 SGDLS and CDR2 YYNGEE. The CDR3 has 16 residues. CDR3 coding DNA: TGTGCCAGCAGCGTAGATGCGACTAGCAGGACCGGGGAGCTGTTTTTT. This encodes CASSVDATSRTGELFF.